The clone carrying this T cell receptor beta chain was observed a handful of times. The data belong to a study of metastatic and nonmetastatic thyroid tumors. TCRdb re-called the PCR reads with MiXCR. In the table there are some 8,800 clones, approximately 22% of which are singletons. This CDR3 spans 15 amino acids. CDR1 and CDR2 from the germline V gene are MNHNS and SASEGT. V dropped 5 bases and J dropped 0; count of bases not matched to a gene: 6. Patients underwent thyroid surgery, and none had received any treatment before it. The sequenced sample was adjacent normal tissue. The TCR was taken from a female donor with papillary thyroid cancer or a benign thyroid nodule (not recorded which). Some clones in this sample may be carry-over from other donors' samples. The rearrangement uses TRBV6-1 and TRBJ2-7; 8 bases are shared with TRBD1. CDR3 amino acids: CASSNPTGVSYEQYF. As DNA, the CDR3 is TGTGCCAGCAGTAACCCGACAGGGGTCTCCTACGAGCAGTACTTC.